This T cell receptor (beta chain) was obtained from a study of OX40 agonist ivuxolimab in advanced cancers. Study as a whole: Males comprised 75% to 90% of the group, whose mean age was around 62 years (range about 20 to 85).

CDR3 size: 12 residues. V was cut by 6 bases and J by 10 bases, with 10 bases left in between. Per germline, CDR1 MNHEY and CDR2 SVGAGI. Notes on the study in general: Doses of 0.1 to 3.0 mg/kg were accompanied by clonal expansion of CD4+ and CD8+ blood T cells by week 6.

TCRdb's table, derived via immunoSEQ multiplex PCR, lists solely in-frame clones and lacks some. The sample contains some 70,000 clones, about nine tenths of which appear only once. This clone came up a few times. Its antigen is not identified. This receptor was taken from an adult with an advanced solid tumor such as melanoma, head and neck, liver or kidney cancer. Here the sequenced sample was CD4+ or CD8+ T cells sorted from blood, taken in a trial of the OX40 agonist ivuxolimab. The chain has TRBV6-5 and TRBJ1-6, with no clear D. The CDR3 spells CASSRPVSPLHF. The CDR3 DNA sequence: TGTGCCAGCAGCCGACCGGTGTCACCCCTCCACTTT.